One sample yielded the 22 T cell receptor beta chains listed below, sequenced in a study of blood T cell repertoires in COVID-19. Data came from immunoSEQ multiplex PCR; TCRdb stores just in-frame clones and leaves some out. The sample contains over 200,000 clones, around 80% of which appear only once. The specimen sequenced was peripheral blood. The receptors here all came from a woman of 80 years or more with COVID-19, enrolled during active disease.

This chain joins TRBV5-1 and TRBJ1-1; the D gene is possibly TRBD1 (5 bases). V was pared by 4 bases and J by 11 bases, with 12 bases between. CDR1 and CDR2 from the germline V gene are SGHRS and YFSETQ. The CDR3 spans 11 residues. The CDR3 coding sequence is TGCGCCAGCAGCCGGGGACGGGGGGCTTTCTTT. Its protein is CASSRGRGAFF.

The chain is built from TRBV5-1 and TRBJ1-2; D is possibly TRBD1 (5 bases). Trimming took 5 bases from V and 3 from J, leaving 14 bases between them. This CDR3 is 14 amino acids long. Germline CDR1 reads SGHRS; CDR2 reads YFSETQ. CDR3 nucleotides: TGCGCCAGCAGGGACACCCCTGCGGACTATGGCTACACCTTC. Encoded protein: CASRDTPADYGYTF.

The V and J genes are TRBV7-9 and TRBJ2-3; no reliable D call. The CDR3 length is 14 residues. Looked up from germline, CDR1 is SEHNR and CDR2 is FQNEAQ (reference sequence). Trimming took 4 bases from V and 2 from J, leaving 10 bases between them. CDR3 amino acids: CASSSGPLTDTQYF. The CDR3 nucleotides read TGTGCCAGCAGCTCAGGCCCTCTCACAGATACGCAGTATTTT.

V and J are TRBV11-3 and TRBJ2-7, with D perhaps TRBD1 (6 bases). This CDR3 contains 13 residues. Germline CDR1 is SGHNT and CDR2 is YENEEA. Trimming shortened V by 2 bases and J by 6 bases, and 11 bases separated the two germline ends. DNA of the CDR3: TGTGCCAGCAGCTTACCGGACAGCTCCGAGCAGTACTTC. Translation: CASSLPDSSEQYF.

This clone has more than one count but fewer than ten. The chain is built from TRBV2 and TRBJ1-4, with 7 nucleotides matching TRBD1. Per germline, CDR1 SNHLY and CDR2 FYNNEI. This CDR3 contains 14 residues. Unmatched junction bases numbered 2, after V lost 3 bases and J lost 4 bases. CDR3 DNA: TGTGCCAGCAGTGACCGGGACAGTAATGAAAAACTGTTTTTT. It yields the protein CASSDRDSNEKLFF. Full variable domain (rest looked up from reference TRBV2 and TRBJ1-4): EPEVTQTPSHQVTQMGQEVILRCVPISNHLYFYWYRQILGQKVEFLVSFYNNEISEKSEIFDDQFSVERPDGSNFTLKIRSTKLEDSAMYFCASSDRDSNEKLFFGSGTQLSVL.

The chain carries TRBV5-6 and TRBJ2-5; possibly TRBD1 for D (6 bases). The CDR3 totals 14 residues. Per the germline V gene, CDR1 is SGHDT and CDR2 is YYEEEE. Trimming pared 0 bases from V and 5 bases from J, leaving 11 bases between. Here the CDR3 reads CASSLVGGLETQYF. DNA of the CDR3: TGTGCCAGCAGCTTGGTTGGGGGCTTGGAGACCCAGTACTTC.

The V gene is TRBV2, the J gene TRBJ1-5; 10 positions match TRBD1. V shed 1 base and J 5 bases; nucleotides not matched to a gene: 2. The CDR3 is 15 amino acids. CDR1 and CDR2 (germline): SNHLY, FYNNEI. The chain's CDR3 is CASSEGTGGYQPQHF. CDR3 nucleotides: TGTGCCAGCAGTGAAGGGACAGGGGGATATCAGCCCCAGCATTTT. Combining the CDR3 with reference TRBV2 and TRBJ1-5 gives the whole variable domain EPEVTQTPSHQVTQMGQEVILRCVPISNHLYFYWYRQILGQKVEFLVSFYNNEISEKSEIFDDQFSVERPDGSNFTLKIRSTKLEDSAMYFCASSEGTGGYQPQHFGDGTRLSIL.

This sequence joins TRBV5-1 and TRBJ2-1; D might be TRBD2 (5 bases). Germline values: CDR1 SGHRS, CDR2 YFSETQ. V gave up 4 bases and J gave up 0 bases, with 14 bases separating them. CDR3 length: 16 amino acids. The CDR3 DNA sequence: TGCGCCAGCAGCGCCAACCTAGCAAGCTCCTACAATGAGCAGTTCTTC. Its translation: CASSANLASSYNEQFF.

The chain uses TRBV27 and TRBJ2-7, with D possibly matching TRBD1 (5 bases). This CDR3 region has 14 residues. Trimming pared 5 bases from V and 3 bases from J, leaving 14 bases between. CDR1 is MNHEY and CDR2 is SMNVEV in the germline V gene (reference sequence). CDR3 loop: CASSTKTASYEQYF. CDR3 nucleotide sequence: TGTGCCAGCAGTACCAAGACAGCTAGCTACGAGCAGTACTTC.

The rearrangement joins TRBV14 to TRBJ2-2, with D possibly TRBD2 on 5 matching bases. The CDR3 is 17 amino acids. V gave up 0 bases and J gave up 4 bases, with 15 bases separating them. The V gene's germline CDR1 is SGHDN and CDR2 FVKESK. CDR3 nucleotides: TGTGCCAGCAGCCAAGATGCAGTCATGGGAGTCACCGGGGAGCTGTTTTTT. Translated: CASSQDAVMGVTGELFF.

Concerning this clone itself: This specimen includes other DNA sequences encoding the same CDR3. The V call is TRBV18, the J call TRBJ1-5, with D perhaps matching TRBD1 (5 bases). CDR3 length equals 12 residues. Germline V lookup: CDR1 KGHSH, CDR2 LQKENI. V was cut by 3 bases and J by 7 bases, with 7 bases left in between. The CDR3 loop is CASSPGGQPQHF. CDR3 sequence (DNA): TGTGCCAGCTCACCGGGGGGGCAGCCCCAGCATTTT.

A few counts support this clone. The genes are TRBV28 and TRBJ2-7, with D unresolved. Per germline, CDR1 MDHEN and CDR2 SYDVKM. V lost 4 bases and J 5 bases, leaving 15 bases between the germline ends. This CDR3 comprises 14 residues. CDR3 sequence (DNA): TGTGCCAGCAGTTCGACCAGGATGGCAAACGAGCAGTACTTC. Translation gives CASSSTRMANEQYF.

The chain has TRBV9 and TRBJ2-5; D is unclear. Between the trimmed V and J ends, which lost 4 bases and 1 base, there was a span of 5 bases. Germline lookup yields CDR1 SGDLS and CDR2 YYNGEE. This CDR3 is 12 amino acids long. CDR3 nucleotides: TGTGCCAGCAGCCCTACCCAAGAGACCCAGTACTTC. This encodes CASSPTQETQYF. The variable domain in full, with the rest retrieved from reference TRBV9 and TRBJ2-5, is DSGVTQTPKHLITATGQRVTLRCSPRSGDLSVYWYQQSLDQGLQFLIQYYNGEERAKGNILERFSAQQFPDLHSELNLSSLELGDSALYFCASSPTQETQYFGPGTRLLVL.

V is TRBV5-1 and J is TRBJ2-5; maybe TRBD2 (5 bases). V was cut by 6 bases and J by 1 base, with 16 bases left in between. The CDR3 is 15 residues long. CDR1 and CDR2 from the germline V gene are SGHRS and YFSETQ. The CDR3 DNA follows: TGCGCCAGCACCTCGGGCGGGTCTATCCAAGAGACCCAGTACTTC. As protein: CASTSGGSIQETQYF.

The V call is TRBV9, the J call TRBJ1-2; TRBD1 matches at 7 bases. J was trimmed by 4 bases and V by 4 bases; bases with no gene match: 7. The CDR3 is made up of 14 amino acids. Germline V CDR1 and CDR2: SGDLS, YYNGEE. The DNA for the CDR3 is TGTGCCAGCAGCCCTGACAGGGCGAGCTATGGCTACACCTTC. Its translation: CASSPDRASYGYTF.

The chain carries TRBV14 and TRBJ1-2, with D uncertain. Trimming took 5 bases from V and 6 from J, leaving 10 bases between them. Germline V gene sequence: CDR1 SGHDN, CDR2 FVKESK. The CDR3 has 12 residues. CDR3 coding DNA: TGTGCCAGCAGCTCGCTCGGGGATGGCTACACCTTC. Translation: CASSSLGDGYTF.

The V call is TRBV5-1, the J call TRBJ1-4; TRBD1 agrees at 12 bases. Germline trimming cut 7 bases from V and 3 bases from J; bases unmatched to any gene: 10. The germline V gene encodes CDR1 SGHRS and CDR2 YFSETQ. This CDR3 has 17 residues. CDR3 amino acids: CASAPGQGAVANEKLFF. Here the CDR3 DNA reads TGCGCCAGCGCCCCGGGACAGGGGGCTGTAGCTAATGAAAAACTGTTTTTT.

This clone has just one count. The V gene is TRBV11-3, the J gene TRBJ2-1; 7 bases line up with TRBD2. J lost 4 bases, V lost 3 bases, and 9 bases had no gene match. CDR1 is SGHNT, CDR2 YENEEA, per germline. This CDR3 is built from 16 residues. CDR3 region: CASSLGLSGAYNEQFF. The CDR3 DNA follows: TGTGCCAGCAGCTTGGGCCTGAGCGGGGCTTACAATGAGCAGTTCTTC. Combining the CDR3 with reference TRBV11-3 and TRBJ2-1 gives the whole variable domain EAGVVQSPRYKIIEKKQPVAFWCNPISGHNTLYWYLQNLGQGPELLIRYENEEAVDDSQLPKDRFSAERLKGVDSTLKIQPAELGDSAVYLCASSLGLSGAYNEQFFGPGTRLTVL.

This clone was seen a single time. This chain links TRBV6-4 with TRBJ1-6, with no clear D. The CDR3 is 13 amino acids. Between the trimmed V and J ends, which lost 6 bases and 9 bases, there was a span of 12 bases. Germline loops: CDR1 MRHNA, CDR2 SNTAGT. CDR3 sequence: CASSLNLGSPLHF. CDR3 DNA sequence: TGTGCCAGCAGCCTCAATCTCGGTTCACCCCTCCACTTT.

The chain uses TRBV7-2 and TRBJ2-7, with 7 bases identical to TRBD2. The CDR3 spans 14 residues. With V trimmed by 3 bases and J by 2 bases, 4 bases remained unmatched. Germline V gene sequence: CDR1 SGHTA, CDR2 FQGNSA. The CDR3 DNA reads TGTGCCAGCAGCTTCGCAGCGGGGACCTACGAGCAGTACTTC. Its translation: CASSFAAGTYEQYF.

V is TRBV29-1 and J is TRBJ1-6, with unresolved D. The germline V gene has CDR1 SQVTM and CDR2 ANQGSEA. This CDR3 contains 13 residues. Trimming shortened V by 2 bases and J by 9 bases, and 11 bases separated the two germline ends. As DNA, the CDR3 is TGCAGCGTTGAAACTTCTACGGGTTCACCCCTCCACTTT. It translates to CSVETSTGSPLHF.

This clone has just a few counts. This chain joins TRBV4-1 and TRBJ1-6; D gene ambiguous. The CDR3 spans 13 residues. CDR1 and CDR2 from the germline V gene are MGHRA and YSYEKL. V lost 4 bases and J lost 7, with 8 bases in between. CDR3 DNA sequence: TGCGCCAGCAGCCCGGACTGGAATTCACCCCTCCACTTT. It translates to CASSPDWNSPLHF.